Listed here are 26 T cell receptor beta chains from one sample, sequenced in a study of T cells in women clearing cervical HPV infection. Clones were sequenced by immunoSEQ multiplex PCR, and TCRdb holds only the in-frame ones, with some missing. In all, the sample yields about 30,000 clones. The sequenced material came from blood buffy coat. All receptors derive from a woman aged 18-70 years with a cervical HPV16 infection that either progressed to CIN3+ or cleared (not recorded which).

Comments on this clone: The read ends 3 residues before the CDR3 terminus; that terminus is restored from the germline J gene. The chain uses TRBV2 and TRBJ2-1, with a tentative D call TRBD2 (7 bases). There are 16 residues in the CDR3. Per the germline V gene, CDR1 is SNHLY and CDR2 is FYNNEI. With 2 bases removed from V and 0 bases from J, the gap between germline ends came to 11 bases. Incomplete CDR3 DNA: TGTGCCAGCAGTGAACGGGGGGCTAGCTCCTACAATGAG. Translated: CASSERGASSYNE. The CDR3, in full, reads CASSERGASSYNEQFF.

Turning to this clone: The CDR3 end lies 3 residues beyond the end of the read and is filled in from the germline J gene. V and J are TRBV5-6 and TRBJ1-1; possible D gene TRBD1, 5 bases. Germline CDR1 reads SGHDT; CDR2 reads YYEEEE. The CDR3 has 13 amino acids. The CDR3 DNA, read in part, is TGTGCCAGCAGCTTGGCTGTTATGAGGGGA. Its translation is CASSLAVMRG. The entire CDR3 is CASSLAVMRGAFF.

On this clone itself: The read ends 3 residues before the CDR3 terminus; that terminus is restored from the germline J gene. This rearrangement joins TRBV7-6 to TRBJ1-4; tentatively, D is TRBD1 (5 bases). CDR1 is SGHVS and CDR2 is FNYEAQ in the germline V gene. The CDR3 is 16 amino acids. The covered CDR3 bases are TGTGCCAGCAGCTTAGGAGTTCGGGGGATAGAATCACCA. Protein sequence: CASSLGVRGIESP. The whole CDR3 sequence reads CASSLGVRGIESPLFF.

As for this clone: The read ends 3 residues early relative to the CDR3; the germline J gene fills the gap. V usage is TRBV19 and J usage is TRBJ2-7; 12 positions match TRBD1. The CDR3 runs 15 residues. J gave up 6 bases and V 3 bases, and 6 bases lay outside the gene matches. Germline V gene lookup returns CDR1 LNHDA and CDR2 SQIVND (reference sequence). Incomplete CDR3 DNA: TGTGCCAGTAGTATTCATGGGACAGGGGGCTCCGAG. Translated: CASSIHGTGGSE. The entire CDR3 is CASSIHGTGGSEQYF.

About this clone: The CDR3 goes on 3 residues after the read ends, and that part is filled in from the germline J gene. The V call is TRBV19, the J call TRBJ2-2; 9 positions match TRBD1. Per germline, CDR1 LNHDA and CDR2 SQIVND (reference sequence). V was pared by 3 bases and J by 3 bases, with 5 bases of the junction left unmatched. This CDR3 has 16 amino acids. The CDR3 sequence is CASSITGGWDTGELFF. The CDR3 bases that were read are TGTGCCAGTAGTATCACAGGGGGCTGGGACACCGGGGAG.

Comments on this clone: The read ends 3 residues shy of where the CDR3 ends; the end is completed using the germline J gene. The chain recombines TRBV19 with TRBJ2-1, with TRBD2 matching 10 bases. Germline V lookup: CDR1 LNHDA, CDR2 SQIVND (reference sequence). This CDR3 is built from 16 residues. V gave up 6 bases and J gave up 9 bases; unmatched junction bases: 14. CDR3: CASRGGSVAGGGEQFF. Incomplete CDR3 DNA: TGTGCCAGTAGGGGGGGGTCGGTAGCGGGAGGTGGTGAG. Supplemented by reference TRBV19 and TRBJ2-1, the full variable domain reads DGGITQSPKYLFRKEGQNVTLSCEQNLNHDAMYWYRQDPGQGLRLIYYSQIVNDFQKGDIAEGYSVSREKKESFPLTVTSAQKNPTAFYLCASRGGSVAGGGEQFFGPGTRLTVL.

Points on this clone: The read stops 3 residues short of the end of the CDR3; the missing end is completed from the germline J gene. This sequence joins TRBV7-9 and TRBJ2-5; the match to TRBD1 covers 8 bases. The CDR3 loop spans 15 amino acids. J gave up 1 base and V 8 bases, and 9 bases lay outside the gene matches. Germline V gene lookup returns CDR1 SEHNR and CDR2 FQNEAQ (reference sequence). Incomplete CDR3 DNA: TGTGCCAGCGTCGCTAGGACAGGGTCCCAAGAGACC. Its protein is CASVARTGSQET. The entire CDR3 sequence reads CASVARTGSQETQYF.

Remarks on this clone: Coverage ceases 3 residues before the CDR3 finishes, and the germline J gene fills in the end. The rearrangement joins TRBV5-1 to TRBJ1-4; D may be TRBD1 (6 bases). This CDR3 contains 17 residues. Trimming left V 4 bases short and J 2 bases short, with 18 bases between. Per germline, CDR1 SGHRS and CDR2 YFSETQ. Partial CDR3 DNA: TGCGCCAGCAGCGCGTTGGGACACCGGGCCACTAATGAAAAA. Its translation: CASSALGHRATNEK. The entire CDR3 reads CASSALGHRATNEKLFF.

The CDR3 region is CASSLRTGAINYGYTF. Partial CDR3 DNA: TGTGCCAGCAGCCTCCGGACAGGGGCAATTAACTATGGC. The genes are TRBV7-8 and TRBJ1-2; 9 bases are shared with TRBD1. Coverage ceases 3 residues before the CDR3 finishes, and the germline J gene fills in the end. The germline gives CDR1 SGHVS, CDR2 FQNEAQ. The V and J ends lost 5 bases and 1 base, in that order; junction bases with no gene match: 8. The CDR3 runs to 16 residues.

Points on this clone: The sequence runs out 3 residues before the end of the CDR3; the remainder is reconstructed from the germline J gene. V usage is TRBV7-3 and J usage is TRBJ2-1, with TRBD2 identical over 7 bases. The trim removed 5 bases at V and 6 bases at J, leaving 10 bases unmatched. The CDR3 loop spans 15 amino acids. CDR1 SGHTA and CDR2 FQGTGA come from the germline V gene. The CDR3 bases that were read are TGTGCCAGCAGCCGCCGTCCAGCGGGAAGCAATGAG. This sequence encodes CASSRRPAGSNE. In full, the CDR3 is CASSRRPAGSNEQFF.

Comments on this clone: The read is 3 residues too short to cover the CDR3 end, so that end is filled in from the germline J gene. The chain employs TRBV2 and TRBJ1-5; 7 nucleotides match TRBD1. Germline-derived CDR1 and CDR2 are SNHLY and FYNNEI. J was trimmed by 0 bases and V by 7 bases; bases with no gene match: 12. The CDR3 sequence is 17 residues long. The DNA read from the CDR3 is TGTGCCAGCACCTCATTGGACAGGATATATAGCAATCAGCCC. As protein: CASTSLDRIYSNQP. From start to end, the CDR3 is CASTSLDRIYSNQPQHF.

In the case of this clone: The observed sequence ends 3 residues before the CDR3 terminus, with the missing tail filled in from the germline J gene. The rearrangement uses TRBV19 and TRBJ2-3; D perhaps matches TRBD1 (5 bases). CDR3 length equals 14 residues. From germline, CDR1 is LNHDA and CDR2 SQIVND (reference sequence). The CDR3 is CASIAQGLGQPQYF. The part of the CDR3 DNA that was read is TGTGCCAGTATTGCCCAGGGCCTTGGGCAGCCG.

Notes on this clone: The CDR3 extends 3 residues past the end of the read, so its final part is completed from the germline J gene. V gene TRBV18 combines with J gene TRBJ2-5, with D uncertain. Germline CDR1 is KGHSH and CDR2 is LQKENI. This CDR3 region has 13 residues. V lost 6 bases and J 5 bases, leaving 13 bases between the germline ends. The part of the CDR3 DNA that was read is TGTGCCAGCTCTCTCGACATATGGGAGACC. As protein: CASSLDIWET. The complete CDR3 sequence is CASSLDIWETQYF. Based on the CDR3 plus reference TRBV18 and TRBJ2-5, the full variable domain is NAGVMQNPRHLVRRRGQEARLRCSPMKGHSHVYWYRQLPEEGLKFMVYLQKENIIDESGMPKERFSAEFPKEGPSILRIQQVVRGDSAAYFCASSLDIWETQYFGPGTRLLVL.

To note about this clone: From the germline J gene comes the end of the CDR3, since the read stops 3 residues before it. The chain carries TRBV6-2 or TRBV6-3 and TRBJ2-7; TRBD1 might be the D (5 bases). Trimming removed 2 bases at V and 2 bases at J, with 10 bases between. CDR3 length equals 14 residues. The germline gives CDR1 MNHEY, CDR2 SVGEGT. The CDR3 protein is CASSYPRATYEQYF. The DNA read from the CDR3 is TGTGCCAGCAGTTACCCCAGGGCCACCTACGAG.

About this clone: The DNA ends 3 residues before the CDR3 does, and the rest of the CDR3 is filled in from the germline J gene. This chain connects TRBV20-1 to TRBJ2-7; 7 bases agree with TRBD2. Germline-derived CDR1 and CDR2 are DFQATT and SNEGSKA (reference sequence). Unmatched junction bases numbered 8, after V lost 6 bases and J lost 3 bases. The CDR3 has 13 amino acids. CDR3 DNA, as far as it was read: TGCAGTGCCTTCAGCGGGGAGAACTACGAG. Translated: CSAFSGENYE. The entire CDR3 protein is CSAFSGENYEQYF.

Comment on this clone: The read is 3 residues too short to cover the CDR3 end, so that end is filled in from the germline J gene. The chain carries TRBV19 and TRBJ2-7, with a tentative D call TRBD1 (5 bases). Germline values: CDR1 LNHDA, CDR2 SQIVND (reference sequence). The CDR3 is 13 amino acids. V dropped 4 bases and J dropped 5 bases, with 12 bases sitting between them. CDR3 amino acids: CASSSKGNDEQYF. The part of the CDR3 DNA that was read is TGTGCCAGTAGTAGTAAGGGGAACGACGAG.

Turning to this clone: The sequence runs out 3 residues before the end of the CDR3; the remainder is reconstructed from the germline J gene. V usage is TRBV20-1 and J usage is TRBJ2-4; TRBD2 agrees at 14 bases. This CDR3 is 16 amino acids long. CDR1 and CDR2 (germline): DFQATT, SNEGSKA (reference sequence). The V segment lost 2 bases and the J segment 3 bases; nucleotides outside the gene matches: 3. The CDR3 protein is CSARRLAGGGKNIQYF. Partial CDR3 DNA: TGCAGTGCTAGACGACTAGCGGGAGGGGGCAAAAACATT.

A remark on this clone: The read gets to within 3 residues of the CDR3 end, and the germline J gene fills in the rest. The chain carries TRBV19 and TRBJ1-1, with D tentatively TRBD1 (5 bases). The CDR3 is made up of 14 amino acids. CDR1 LNHDA and CDR2 SQIVND come from the germline V gene (reference sequence). V gave up 5 bases and J gave up 2 bases, with 12 bases separating them. CDR3 bases read: TGTGCCAGTAGTGACAGTTTCTTAAACACTGAA. This gives the protein CASSDSFLNTE. The CDR3 as a whole reads CASSDSFLNTEAFF.

Comment on this clone: The observed sequence ends 3 residues before the CDR3 terminus, with the missing tail filled in from the germline J gene. The chain links TRBV27 to TRBJ2-2; D is unclear. V was clipped by 6 bases and J by 3 bases, with 5 bases between them. This CDR3 comprises 12 residues. CDR1 is MNHEY, CDR2 SMNVEV, per germline (reference sequence). Incomplete CDR3 DNA: TGTGCCAGCAGAAGGCACACCGGGGAG. Translation gives CASRRHTGE. From start to end, the CDR3 is CASRRHTGELFF.

Turning to this clone: The read ends 3 residues early relative to the CDR3; the germline J gene fills the gap. The chain joins TRBV20-1 to TRBJ2-7, with TRBD2 identical over 8 bases. CDR1 and CDR2 (germline): DFQATT, SNEGSKA (reference sequence). This CDR3 contains 13 residues. V was pared by 2 bases and J by 5 bases, with 5 bases of the junction left unmatched. Partial CDR3 DNA: TGCAGTGCTAGAAGCGGGAGTATCCACGAG. Translated: CSARSGSIHE. The CDR3 reads in full as CSARSGSIHEQYF.

A word on this clone: Read coverage stops 3 residues before the CDR3 terminus; the germline J gene supplies the remainder. V is TRBV7-9 and J is TRBJ2-1, with a tentative D call TRBD2 (6 bases). Germline V gene lookup returns CDR1 SEHNR and CDR2 FQNEAQ (reference sequence). Trimming shortened V by 1 base and J by 6 bases, and 13 bases separated the two germline ends. The CDR3 covers 15 residues. The CDR3 DNA, read in part, is TGTGCCAGCAGCTTAGGGGGAGGTGGGGCCAATGAG. It codes for CASSLGGGGANE. The complete CDR3 sequence is CASSLGGGGANEQFF. Together with reference TRBV7-9 and TRBJ2-1, the CDR3 gives the full variable domain: DTGVSQNPRHKITKRGQNVTFRCDPISEHNRLYWYRQTLGQGPEFLTYFQNEAQLEKSRLLSDRFSAERPKGSFSTLEIQRTEQGDSAMYLCASSLGGGGANEQFFGPGTRLTVL.

On this clone itself: Coverage ceases 3 residues before the CDR3 finishes, and the germline J gene fills in the end. J is TRBJ2-3 and V is TRBV18; 10 positions agree with TRBD2. Germline values: CDR1 KGHSH, CDR2 LQKENI. CDR3 length equals 16 residues. The chain's CDR3 is CASSPPIAGGPQTQYF. The covered CDR3 bases are TGTGCCAGCTCACCACCCATAGCGGGGGGTCCGCAGACG.

Worth noting for this clone: The read gets to within 3 residues of the CDR3 end, and the germline J gene fills in the rest. This chain connects TRBV18 to TRBJ1-1; D not resolved. CDR3 length: 15 residues. Trimming left V 4 bases short and J 1 base short, with 13 bases between. Germline values: CDR1 KGHSH, CDR2 LQKENI. The part of the CDR3 DNA that was read is TGTGCCAGCTCACGAGGGCCAGTCCCGAACACTGAA. Encoded protein: CASSRGPVPNTE. From start to end, the CDR3 is CASSRGPVPNTEAFF. Drawing the rest from reference TRBV18 and TRBJ1-1, the complete variable domain is NAGVMQNPRHLVRRRGQEARLRCSPMKGHSHVYWYRQLPEEGLKFMVYLQKENIIDESGMPKERFSAEFPKEGPSILRIQQVVRGDSAAYFCASSRGPVPNTEAFFGQGTRLTVV.

Comments on this clone: The read ends 3 residues shy of where the CDR3 ends; the end is completed using the germline J gene. The gene calls are TRBV19 and TRBJ1-2; D is possibly TRBD1 (6 bases). The germline V gene has CDR1 LNHDA and CDR2 SQIVND (reference sequence). This CDR3 is 12 amino acids long. Trimming took 4 bases from V and 3 from J, leaving 6 bases between them. The CDR3 DNA, read in part, is TGTGCCAGTAGTAACAGGGACTATGGC. It translates to CASSNRDYG. In full, the CDR3 is CASSNRDYGYTF.

In regard to this clone: With the read ending 3 residues before the CDR3 end, the germline J gene is used to fill in that end. The chain has TRBV20-1 and TRBJ2-1; 8 nucleotides match TRBD2. The CDR3 is 17 residues long. V gave up 4 bases and J gave up 8 bases; unmatched junction bases: 19. Germline loops: CDR1 DFQATT, CDR2 SNEGSKA (reference sequence). The DNA read from the CDR3 is TGCAGTGCTAAAAATGCGGTTCTAAGGAGGCGGGAGGATGAG. Amino acids: CSAKNAVLRRREDE. The CDR3 in its entirety is CSAKNAVLRRREDEQFF.

The sequenced part of the CDR3 DNA is TGTGCCAGCAAGTTGGAGGGCTGGAGAAACCAAGAGACC. Protein: CASKLEGWRNQET. The whole CDR3 region reads CASKLEGWRNQETQYF. The chain combines TRBV2 with TRBJ2-5; D perhaps matches TRBD2 (6 bases). The CDR3 goes on 3 residues after the read ends, and that part is filled in from the germline J gene. The CDR3 is 16 residues long. Germline assignment: CDR1 SNHLY and CDR2 FYNNEI. Deletions cut 7 bases from V and 0 bases from J, with 18 bases between.